The 10 T cell receptor beta chains in this list originate from one sample, sequenced in a study of cytomegalovirus exposure and HLA in healthy donors. PCR amplification relied on 60 Vbeta primers (plus 13 Jbeta primers). The repertoire was sequenced with immunoSEQ multiplex PCR; TCRdb's copy has only in-frame clones and lacks some. The sample comprises over 110,000 clones, 82% of which are singletons, and 2% to 3% rests with the top ten. The material sequenced was PBMCs. The receptors were gathered from a male donor in good health and CMV-seronegative.

This clone was detected a few times. The rearrangement joins TRBV6-5 to TRBJ2-2; TRBD2 agrees at 9 bases. CDR1 and CDR2 from the germline V gene are MNHEY and SVGAGI. CDR3 size: 13 residues. The junction had 5 bases not matched to a gene; V was cut back by 8 bases and J by 7 bases. CDR3 sequence (DNA): TGTGCCAGCTGCGGGAGGGGGCACGGGGAGCTGTTTTTT. It encodes CASCGRGHGELFF.

This clone was seen once. The chain combines TRBV27 with TRBJ2-7, with 7 bases fitting TRBD2. The CDR3 runs 17 residues. The V gene's germline CDR1 is MNHEY and CDR2 SMNVEV (reference sequence). V trimming: 3 bases; J trimming: 4 bases; junction bases outside the gene matches: 15. CDR3 sequence reads: CASSFPAGIVSIYEQYF. DNA of the CDR3: TGTGCCAGCAGTTTTCCAGCGGGGATAGTTTCCATTTACGAGCAGTACTTC.

The table lists this clone with a count of one. V gene TRBV4-3 combines with J gene TRBJ2-3, with D possibly TRBD2 on 6 matching bases. This CDR3 comprises 15 residues. Deletions cut 4 bases from V and 3 bases from J, with 14 bases between. Germline loops: CDR1 LGHNA, CDR2 YSLEER. The CDR3 region is CASSPTGGRTDTQYF. Written as DNA, the CDR3 is TGCGCCAGCAGCCCCACCGGGGGAAGGACAGATACGCAGTATTTT.

This chain connects TRBV19 to TRBJ1-2; a possible D gene is TRBD1 (6 bases). Germline CDR1 and CDR2: LNHDA and SQIVND (reference sequence). This CDR3 has 18 residues. The V end lost 1 base, the J end lost 4 bases, and 22 bases lay between the germline ends. This CDR3 reads CASSIGLGGRSPRYGYTF. The CDR3 nucleotides read TGTGCCAGTAGTATAGGTCTCGGGGGGCGTTCCCCCCGCTATGGCTACACCTTC. Combining the CDR3 with reference TRBV19 and TRBJ1-2 gives the whole variable domain DGGITQSPKYLFRKEGQNVTLSCEQNLNHDAMYWYRQDPGQGLRLIYYSQIVNDFQKGDIAEGYSVSREKKESFPLTVTSAQKNPTAFYLCASSIGLGGRSPRYGYTFGSGTRLTVV.

The chain links TRBV9 to TRBJ2-3, with 11 bases matching TRBD2. The V gene's germline CDR1 is SGDLS and CDR2 YYNGEE. This CDR3 contains 18 residues. J gave up 0 bases and V 4 bases, and 10 bases lay outside the gene matches. The CDR3 protein is CASSLDGRLAGSTDTQYF. Here the CDR3 DNA reads TGTGCCAGCAGCTTAGACGGAAGACTAGCGGGAAGCACAGATACGCAGTATTTT.

The CDR3 region is CASSLRSAQRGTGELFF. The CDR3 DNA is TGTGCCAGCAGCCTCCGATCAGCCCAGCGGGGCACCGGGGAGCTGTTTTTT. The genes are TRBV7-3 and TRBJ2-2; 7 bases match TRBD2. With 5 bases clipped from V and 4 bases from J, the junction kept 13 bases outside the gene matches. The CDR3 loop spans 17 amino acids. Germline values: CDR1 SGHTA, CDR2 FQGTGA.

J is TRBJ2-5 and V is TRBV5-1, with a tentative D call TRBD1 (5 bases). The J call is uncertain, as TRBJ2-7 better fits the DNA end. Germline lookup yields CDR1 SGHRS and CDR2 YFSETQ. The CDR3 consists of 12 residues. The CDR3: CASSYDSYEQYF. The CDR3 DNA is TGCGCCAGCAGCTACGACAGCTACGAGCAGTACTTC.

V and J are TRBV18 and TRBJ2-1; D call uncertain. The length of the CDR3 is 14 residues. V lost 5 bases and J lost 0, with 8 bases in between. Germline lookup yields CDR1 KGHSH and CDR2 LQKENI. The CDR3 loop reads CASSSISSYNEQFF. The CDR3 nucleotides are TGTGCCAGCTCATCCATCAGCTCCTACAATGAGCAGTTCTTC.

The chain joins TRBV13 to TRBJ1-3; tentatively, D is TRBD1 (6 bases). The CDR3 covers 16 residues. V lost 6 bases and J lost 0, with 15 bases in between. Per germline, CDR1 PRHDT and CDR2 FYEKMQ (reference sequence). In DNA form, the CDR3 reads TGTGCCAGCAGGTCGGTGCAGGGACACTCTGGAAACACCATATATTTT. This translates into CASRSVQGHSGNTIYF.

The V and J genes are TRBV7-8 and TRBJ2-6, with 13 positions matching TRBD2. The junction had 3 bases not matched to a gene; V was cut back by 4 bases and J by 0 bases. This CDR3 comprises 18 residues. Germline CDR1 and CDR2: SGHVS and FQNEAQ. The CDR3 nucleotides read TGTGCCAGCAGCTCGGGACTAGCGGGACTCTCTGGGGCCAACGTCCTGACTTTC. Protein sequence: CASSSGLAGLSGANVLTF.